Listed below are T cell receptor beta chains from one sample, sequenced in a study of T-cell reconstitution after alpha-beta-depleted transplantation in children. In TCRdb, the PCR reads were re-called with MiXCR into one record per CDR3 protein. In the table there are about 110,000 distinct CDR3 sequences, around 10% of which are singletons. The sample in question was PBMCs, obtained before TCRalphabeta/CD19-depleted stem cell transplant. The receptor set was obtained from a boy aged 2 to 10 with acute lymphoblastic leukemia, due to receive a stem cell transplant. Both conserved end residues are part of each CDR3. A D gene is named only where the DNA matches it firmly. Some rows have no size entry. The others give once, few or many, or a class for an expanded clone.

D,size,V,length,J,CDR3,DNA
TRBD1,few,TRBV12-3/TRBV12-4,16,TRBJ1-1,CASSQRTGGMNTEAFF,TGTGCCAGCAGTCAAAGAACAGGGGGAATGAACACTGAAGCTTTCTTT
TRBD1,many,TRBV12-3/TRBV12-4,14,TRBJ2-7,CASTSGTGAGEQYF,TGTGCCAGCACCTCCGGGACAGGGGCTGGGGAGCAGTACTTC
.,few,TRBV5-1,14,TRBJ2-7,CASSLGDPPYEQYF,TGCGCCAGCAGCTTGGGGGACCCTCCCTACGAGCAGTACTTC
TRBD2,.,TRBV4-1,17,TRBJ2-7,CASSQEGASGQPYEQYF,TGCGCCAGCAGCCAAGAGGGGGCTAGCGGGCAACCCTACGAGCAGTACTTC
TRBD2,few,TRBV7-3,16,TRBJ2-2,CASSFMAGGPTGELFF,TGTGCCAGCAGCTTTATGGCGGGAGGGCCGACCGGGGAGCTGTTTTTT
TRBD2,many,TRBV5-1,16,TRBJ2-2,CASSASGRAVTGELFF,TGCGCCAGCAGCGCTAGCGGGAGGGCCGTCACCGGGGAGCTGTTTTTT
.,many,TRBV7-6,12,TRBJ1-5,CASSFLNQPQHF,TGTGCCAGCAGCTTCCTAAATCAGCCCCAGCATTTT
.,few,TRBV5-1,13,TRBJ2-7,CASSPGGTPEQYF,TGCGCCAGCAGCCCTGGCGGGACCCCCGAGCAGTACTTC
.,few,TRBV5-1,15,TRBJ1-1,CASTLEAIENTEAFF,TGCGCCAGCACCTTAGAGGCAATAGAGAACACTGAAGCTTTCTTT
TRBD2,.,TRBV30,16,TRBJ2-1,CAWSPRLAEGFYEQFF,TGTGCCTGGAGTCCACGGCTAGCGGAGGGATTCTATGAGCAGTTCTTC
TRBD1,.,TRBV5-1,19,TRBJ2-2,CASSLALVPGQSNTGELFF,TGCGCCAGCAGCTTGGCCTTGGTTCCGGGACAGTCGAACACCGGGGAGCTGTTTTTT
.,many,TRBV7-9,15,TRBJ2-1,CASSLKGTEFNEQFF,TGTGCCAGCAGCTTAAAGGGGACTGAGTTCAATGAGCAGTTCTTC
.,.,TRBV28,16,TRBJ2-7,CASGTNRGHWKYEQYF,TGTGCCAGCGGTACTAATAGGGGACACTGGAAATACGAGCAGTACTTC
TRBD1,.,TRBV5-1,16,TRBJ2-2,CASRPPQGSRTGELFF,TGCGCCAGCAGACCACCACAGGGGAGTCGCACCGGGGAGCTGTTTTTT
.,few,TRBV7-9,14,TRBJ2-7,CASSPRGEIYEQYF,TGTGCCAGCAGCCCCCGCGGGGAAATCTACGAGCAGTACTTC
.,few,TRBV5-1,14,TRBJ2-7,CASSYGTLTGEQYF,TGCGCCAGCAGCTACGGGACTCTTACGGGCGAGCAGTACTTC
.,many,TRBV5-1,13,TRBJ1-1,CASRVGVNTEAFF,TGCGCGAGCAGGGTGGGGGTGAACACTGAAGCTTTCTTT
.,.,TRBV20-1,14,TRBJ1-1,CSATDGDRVTEAFF,TGCAGTGCTACGGACGGAGATAGAGTCACTGAAGCTTTCTTT
TRBD2,few,TRBV6-2/TRBV6-3,15,TRBJ2-7,CASRPPRGRDYEQYF,TGTGCCAGCAGACCCCCTCGGGGGAGGGACTACGAGCAGTACTTC
.,many,TRBV5-1,14,TRBJ2-1,CASSITGTHNEQFF,TGCGCCAGCAGCATAACCGGGACCCACAATGAGCAGTTCTTC
.,many,TRBV5-1,16,TRBJ2-7,CASSLILRGISYEQYF,TGCGCCAGCAGCTTGATTCTCCGGGGGATCTCCTACGAGCAGTACTTC
.,.,TRBV30,13,TRBJ2-7,CAWSVGGNDEQYF,TGTGCCTGGAGTGTAGGCGGGAATGACGAGCAGTACTTC
TRBD1,many,TRBV20-1,13,TRBJ1-1,CSAIDRGNTEAFF,TGCAGTGCTATCGACAGGGGGAACACTGAAGCTTTCTTT
.,many,TRBV7-6,14,TRBJ1-6,CASSPGTLGSPLHF,TGTGCCAGCAGCCCGGGGACCTTGGGTTCACCCCTCCACTTT
.,.,TRBV19,14,TRBJ2-2,CASSGWLRAGELFF,TGTGCCAGTAGTGGGTGGTTGAGGGCCGGGGAGCTGTTTTTT
.,many,TRBV5-1,14,TRBJ2-7,CASSFRARSDEQYF,TGCGCCAGCAGCTTCCGGGCCAGAAGTGACGAGCAGTACTTC
.,few,TRBV7-9,16,TRBJ2-1,CASSPSEGSSYNEQFF,TGTGCCAGCAGCCCCTCGGAAGGGAGCTCCTACAATGAGCAGTTCTTC
TRBD2,.,TRBV5-6,16,TRBJ2-6,CASSSGLLCGANVLTF,TGTGCCAGCAGCTCGGGACTACTCTGTGGGGCCAACGTCCTGACTTTC
TRBD2,few,TRBV20-1,17,TRBJ2-6,CSARDEREASGANVLTF,TGCAGTGCTAGAGACGAGCGGGAGGCCTCTGGGGCCAACGTCCTGACTTTC
.,many,TRBV10-2,15,TRBJ2-5,CASRPSVISEETQYF,TGCGCCAGCAGACCTAGCGTGATCAGCGAGGAGACCCAGTACTTC